This T cell receptor (beta chain) derives from a study of vaccination and CD4 T cells after COVID-19. Points from the study as a whole: Spike mono-reactivity applied to 304 of 307 vaccine-specific clones detected in convalescent patients.

From the PCR reads, TCRdb called clonotypes with MiXCR, one entry per CDR3 protein. The table lists tens of thousands of distinct CDR3 sequences, approximately 49% of them singletons. The CDR3 runs 13 residues. Germline V gives CDR1 KGHSH, CDR2 LQKENI. V was cut by 6 bases and J by 1 base, with 9 bases left in between. As concerns this clonotype: What it recognizes is unknown.

Time point indicated: late sampling 161 to 241 days after vaccination in a few convalescent patients. This chain uses TRBV18 with TRBJ1-1, with D unresolved. The material was CD4+ T cells from blood, obtained about 7 months after SARS-CoV-2 vaccination. The receptor was isolated from a human donor who had recovered from COVID-19. The CDR3, as DNA: TGTGCCAGCTCGGCCGGTAGGAACACTGAAGCTTTCTTT. As protein: CASSAGRNTEAFF.